The 8 T cell receptor beta chains in this list originate from one sample, sequenced in a study of radiation and T cells in renal cell carcinoma. Time point here: baseline pretreatment blood. Treatment specified: 15 Gy SBRT to primary tumor, nephrectomy 4 weeks later. Sequencing was performed with immunoSEQ multiplex PCR; in TCRdb, only in-frame clones are kept and a portion is missing. The table lists approximately 110,000 clones, roughly 85% of them singletons, with 3% in the top ten. The material was blood, obtained from a patient whose treatment included radiotherapy and nephrectomy. The receptors were sampled from a woman in her sixties or seventies with renal cell carcinoma.

This clone was detected only once. The chain combines TRBV4-3 with TRBJ2-7; 14 nucleotides line up with TRBD2. Germline CDR1 and CDR2: LGHNA and YSLEER. The CDR3 runs to 16 residues. V trimming: 4 bases; J trimming: 4 bases; junction bases outside the gene matches: 6. DNA for the CDR3: TGCGCCAGCAGCCCCGCGACTAGCGGGGGGGCTTACGAGCAGTACTTC. As protein: CASSPATSGGAYEQYF.

A few counts support this clone. V usage is TRBV9 and J usage is TRBJ1-2; possible D gene TRBD1, 5 bases. CDR3 length: 14 residues. CDR1 SGDLS and CDR2 YYNGEE come from the germline V gene. V was cut by 0 bases and J by 4 bases, with 10 bases left in between. The CDR3 spells CASSVASQGYGYTF. In DNA form, the CDR3 reads TGTGCCAGCAGCGTAGCCAGCCAGGGCTATGGCTACACCTTC.

The V and J genes are TRBV27 and TRBJ1-1, with 9 bases identical to TRBD1. The germline CDR1 and CDR2 sequences are MNHEY and SMNVEV (reference sequence). This CDR3 is 14 amino acids long. V was pared by 6 bases and J by 1 base, with 3 bases of the junction left unmatched. The CDR3 sequence: CASRPGQGNTEAFF. The CDR3 bases are TGTGCCAGCAGGCCGGGACAGGGGAACACTGAAGCTTTCTTT.

The chain combines TRBV28 with TRBJ2-1; 10 bases are a match to TRBD2. Germline CDR1 reads MDHEN; CDR2 reads SYDVKM. The CDR3 is 15 residues long. Germline trimming cut 7 bases from V and 6 bases from J; bases unmatched to any gene: 9. In nucleotides, the CDR3 is TGTGCCAGCACCCTAGCGGGAGTCGGTTTCAATGAGCAGTTCTTC. Its translation: CASTLAGVGFNEQFF.

The V and J genes are TRBV9 and TRBJ2-7; TRBD1 might be the D (6 bases). The CDR3 loop spans 15 amino acids. Germline values: CDR1 SGDLS, CDR2 YYNGEE. The V end lost 3 bases, the J end lost 2 bases, and 15 bases lay between the germline ends. CDR3 DNA sequence: TGTGCCAGCAGCGCCCGGGACACCGGGCCCTACGAGCAGTACTTC. Translated, it gives CASSARDTGPYEQYF.

As concerns this clone: One end of the junction fails to match germline, which may point to a read error. This sequence joins TRBV7-7 and TRBJ2-3; a possible D gene is TRBD2 (5 bases). Germline lookup yields CDR1 SSHAT and CDR2 FNYEAQ (reference sequence). The CDR3 runs to 14 residues. The chain's CDR3 is CASSLASGADTQYF. CDR3 nucleotide sequence: TGTGCTAGCAGCTTAGCGTCCGGGGCAGATACGCAGTATTTT.

This chain joins TRBV5-6 and TRBJ2-5; D may be TRBD1 (6 bases). Trimming left V 4 bases short and J 0 bases short, with 7 bases between. The germline CDR1 and CDR2 sequences are SGHDT and YYEEEE. This CDR3 is built from 13 residues. The CDR3 DNA sequence: TGTGCCAGCAGCCACAGGGACCAAGAGACCCAGTACTTC. Translating gives CASSHRDQETQYF.

V is TRBV25-1 and J is TRBJ2-1; 9 nucleotides match TRBD1. The V and J ends lost 10 bases and 2 bases, in that order; junction bases with no gene match: 9. The CDR3 extends over 15 amino acids. CDR1 is MGHDK and CDR2 is SYGVNS in the germline V gene. As DNA, the CDR3 is TGTGCCATCAGCTCCGGGACAGGGACCTACAATGAGCAGTTCTTC. Protein sequence: CAISSGTGTYNEQFF. The variable domain in full, completed from reference TRBV25-1 and TRBJ2-1, reads EADIYQTPRYLVIGTGKKITLECSQTMGHDKMYWYQQDPGMELHLIHYSYGVNSTEKGDLSSESTVSRIRTEHFPLTLESARPSHTSQYLCAISSGTGTYNEQFFGPGTRLTVL.